This TCR beta chain was observed in a study of blood T cells in healthy people across ages. This CDR3 comprises 11 residues. CDR1 is MNHEY, CDR2 SVGAGI, per germline. The germline V and J ends were trimmed by 10 bases and 11 bases, with 17 bases remaining between them. Together with a sample-barcoded 5' primer, a J-beta primer mix was included in a second PCR lasting roughly 6 to 12 cycles. TCRdb recomputed calls from the 5' RACE reads with MiXCR, one row per CDR3 protein. The table lists hundreds of thousands of distinct CDR3 sequences, approximately 40% of them singletons, with around 30% in the top ten.

V usage is TRBV6-5 and J usage is TRBJ2-5; the D is unclear. The sequenced sample was blood. The sequence derives from an older man in good health. CDR3 amino acids: CATERLNEQYF. The DNA of the CDR3 is TGTGCCACCGAGAGACTCAATGAGCAGTACTTC.